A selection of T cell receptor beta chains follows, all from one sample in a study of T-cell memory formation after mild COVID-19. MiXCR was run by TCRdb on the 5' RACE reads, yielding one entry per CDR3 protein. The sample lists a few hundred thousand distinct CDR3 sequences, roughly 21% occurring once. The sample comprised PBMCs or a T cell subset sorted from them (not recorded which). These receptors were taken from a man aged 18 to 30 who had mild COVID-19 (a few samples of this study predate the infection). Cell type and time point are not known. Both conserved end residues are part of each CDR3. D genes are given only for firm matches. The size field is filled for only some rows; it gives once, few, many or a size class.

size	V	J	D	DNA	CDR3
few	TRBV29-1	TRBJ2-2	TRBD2	TGCACCGCGGGGGGCGAGAACACCGGGGAGCTGTTTTTT	CTAGGENTGELFF
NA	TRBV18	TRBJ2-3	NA	TGTGCCAGCTCACCGGTCGGGCAGGGCACAGATACGCAGTATTTT	CASSPVGQGTDTQYF
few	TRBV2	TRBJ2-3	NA	TGTGCCAGCGAGGCCGGGGGTACGGCAGATACGCAGTATTTT	CASEAGGTADTQYF
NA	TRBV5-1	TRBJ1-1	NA	TGCGCCAGCAGCTATGAAGGAGTGAACACTGAAGCTTTCTTT	CASSYEGVNTEAFF
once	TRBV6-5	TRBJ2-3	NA	TGTGCCAGCATCAGTGAGACGACAGATACGCAGTATTTT	CASISETTDTQYF
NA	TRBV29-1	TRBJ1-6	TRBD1	TGCAGCGTCGGACAGGGGGATAATTCACCCCTCCACTTT	CSVGQGDNSPLHF
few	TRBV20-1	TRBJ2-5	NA	TGCAGTGCTATGTCCAGGGGCCAAGAGACCCAGTACTTC	CSAMSRGQETQYF
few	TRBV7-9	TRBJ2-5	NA	TGTGCCAGCAGCTTCTACGCTAGCCAAGAGACCCAGTACTTC	CASSFYASQETQYF
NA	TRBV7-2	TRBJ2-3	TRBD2	TGTGCCAGCAGCCCTCGGACTAGGTTGTCAGATACGCAGTATTTT	CASSPRTRLSDTQYF
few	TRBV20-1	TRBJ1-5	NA	TGCAGTGCTAGGTCCTCCGGACTTAGCAATCAGCCCCAGCATTTT	CSARSSGLSNQPQHF
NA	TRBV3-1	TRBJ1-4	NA	TGTGCCAGCAGCCAAGACAGGCAAAAACTGTTTTTT	CASSQDRQKLFF
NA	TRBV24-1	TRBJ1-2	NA	TGTGCCACCAGTGGTGGGATCTCTAACTATGGCTACACCTTC	CATSGGISNYGYTF
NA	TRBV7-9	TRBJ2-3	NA	TGTGCCAGCAGCTTCGTGGGTGAGGGCACAGATACGCAGTATTTT	CASSFVGEGTDTQYF
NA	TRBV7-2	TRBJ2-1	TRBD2	TGTGCCAGCAGCTTAGCTAGCGGGGGGAACAATGAGCAGTTCTTC	CASSLASGGNNEQFF
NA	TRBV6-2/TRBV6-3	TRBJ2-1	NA	TGTGCCAGCAGTTACTCGGGGGGTCCAAGGTACAATGAGCAGTTCTTC	CASSYSGGPRYNEQFF
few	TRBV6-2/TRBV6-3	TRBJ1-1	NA	TGTGCCAGCAGAGCAGGGCGTATCACTGAAGCTTTCTTT	CASRAGRITEAFF
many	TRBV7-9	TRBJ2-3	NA	TGTGCCAGCAGCTTGACGGGGGCGAGGTTGACAGATACGCAGTATTTT	CASSLTGARLTDTQYF
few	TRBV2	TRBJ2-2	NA	TGTGCCAGCAAGGCACGGGACTTGCGCACCGGGGAGCTGTTTTTT	CASKARDLRTGELFF
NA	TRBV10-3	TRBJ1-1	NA	TGTGCCATCAGTGCAAACACTGAAGCTTTCTTT	CAISANTEAFF
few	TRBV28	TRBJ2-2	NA	TGTGCCAGCAGTCCGTCGGGGCTGACCGGGGAGCTGTTTTTT	CASSPSGLTGELFF
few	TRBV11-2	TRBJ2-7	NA	TGTGCCAGCAGCTTTGGGGGCCTGGAGTACTTC	CASSFGGLEYF
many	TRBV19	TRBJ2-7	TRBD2	TGTGCCAGTAGCTCGGGGGGACCCTACGAGCAGTACTTC	CASSSGGPYEQYF
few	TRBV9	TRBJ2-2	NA	TGTGCCAGCAGCGCCAGGGGTCAGGTCACCGGGGAGCTGTTTTTT	CASSARGQVTGELFF
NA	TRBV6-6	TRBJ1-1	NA	TGTGCCAGCAGTTTCGGGCCTTCGACTGAAGCTTTCTTT	CASSFGPSTEAFF
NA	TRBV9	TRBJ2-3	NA	TGTGCCAGCAGCGTAGAGGGCAGGGAGGCAGATACGCAGTATTTT	CASSVEGREADTQYF
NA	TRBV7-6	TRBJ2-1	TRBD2	TGTGCCAGCACCTTAGCGGGAGGCTCTTTAGGCGAGCAGTTCTTC	CASTLAGGSLGEQFF
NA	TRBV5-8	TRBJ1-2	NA	TGTGCCAGCAGCTGGGTTCCGGGCAGGCTTGGAGGCTACACCTTC	CASSWVPGRLGGYTF
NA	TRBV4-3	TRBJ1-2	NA	TGCGCCAGCAGCCAAGAAATTCAGGACCACAATGGCTACACCTTC	CASSQEIQDHNGYTF
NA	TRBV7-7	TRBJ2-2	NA	TGTGCTAGCAGCCCCGTGAGTGGGATCGGGGAGCTGTTTTTT	CASSPVSGIGELFF
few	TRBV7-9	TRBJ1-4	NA	TGTGCCAGCAGCTTTGATCGCCAGCTTCATGAAAAACTGTTTTTT	CASSFDRQLHEKLFF
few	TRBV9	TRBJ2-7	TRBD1	TGTGCCAGCAGCGCCGGACCCGGACAGGGGGCATTCGACGAGCAGTACTTC	CASSAGPGQGAFDEQYF
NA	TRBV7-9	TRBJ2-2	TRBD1	TGTGCCAGCAGCATGTGGGACAGGAACACCGGGGAGCTGTTTTTT	CASSMWDRNTGELFF
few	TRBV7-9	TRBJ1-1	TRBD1	TGTGCCAGCAGCTTTAGCGGACAGGGGCCAAATGAAGCTTTCTTT	CASSFSGQGPNEAFF
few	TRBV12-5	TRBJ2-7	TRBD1	TGTGCTAGTGGTCCGGTTGACAGGGGGCACCACGAGCAGTACTTC	CASGPVDRGHHEQYF
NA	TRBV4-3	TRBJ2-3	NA	TGCGCCAGCAGCGTGGGTTCCCGCACAGATACGCAGTATTTT	CASSVGSRTDTQYF
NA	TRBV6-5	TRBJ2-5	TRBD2	TGTGCCAGCAGTTACCGGGGGGGATTACAAGAGACCCAGTACTTC	CASSYRGGLQETQYF
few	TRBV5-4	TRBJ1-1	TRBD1	TGTGCCAGCAGCTCTCCCCAGGGGGCGGGCACTGAAGCTTTCTTT	CASSSPQGAGTEAFF
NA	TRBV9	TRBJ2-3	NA	TGTGCCAGCAGCGTAGATGGACTCAGCACAGATACGCAGTATTTT	CASSVDGLSTDTQYF
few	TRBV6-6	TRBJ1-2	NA	TGTGCCAGCAGTTACGGTTTGCACGGCTACACCTTC	CASSYGLHGYTF
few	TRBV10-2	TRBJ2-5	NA	TGCGCCACCTCGGAGGGGGTAGAGACCCAGTACTTC	CATSEGVETQYF
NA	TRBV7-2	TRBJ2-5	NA	TGTGCCAGCAGCTTAGCATCTCGCAGGGAGACCCAGTACTTC	CASSLASRRETQYF